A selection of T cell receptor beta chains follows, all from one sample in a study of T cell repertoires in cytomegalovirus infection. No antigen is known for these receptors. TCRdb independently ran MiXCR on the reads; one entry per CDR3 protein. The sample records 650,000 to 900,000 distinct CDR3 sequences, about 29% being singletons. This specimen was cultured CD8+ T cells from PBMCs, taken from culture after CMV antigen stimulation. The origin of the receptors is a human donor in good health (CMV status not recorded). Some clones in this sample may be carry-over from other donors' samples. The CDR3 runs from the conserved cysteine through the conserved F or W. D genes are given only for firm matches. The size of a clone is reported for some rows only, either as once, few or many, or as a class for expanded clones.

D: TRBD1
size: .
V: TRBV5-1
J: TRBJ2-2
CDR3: CASKVAGGSTGELFF
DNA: TGCGCCAGCAAAGTAGCAGGGGGAAGTACCGGGGAGCTGTTTTTT

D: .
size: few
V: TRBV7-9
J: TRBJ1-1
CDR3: CASSSAGLGDTEAFF
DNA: TGTGCCAGCAGCTCGGCGGGCCTCGGGGACACTGAAGCTTTCTTT

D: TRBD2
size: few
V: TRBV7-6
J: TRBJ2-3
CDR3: CASSLDIAGGEDTQYF
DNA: TGTGCCAGCAGCTTAGACATAGCGGGGGGGGAAGATACGCAGTATTTT

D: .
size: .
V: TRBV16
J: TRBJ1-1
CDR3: CASSQRQELLDPEAFF
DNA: TGTGCCAGCAGCCAACGGCAGGAACTCCTGGACCCTGAAGCTTTCTTT

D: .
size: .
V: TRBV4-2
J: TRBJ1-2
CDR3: CASRSRRESNYGYTF
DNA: TGTGCCAGCAGATCCCGAAGGGAATCCAACTATGGCTACACCTTC

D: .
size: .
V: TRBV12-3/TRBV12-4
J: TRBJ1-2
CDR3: CASSLGTWGYTF
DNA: TGTGCCAGCAGTTTAGGGACTTGGGGCTACACCTTC

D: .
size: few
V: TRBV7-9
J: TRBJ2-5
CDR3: CASRQDGYQETQYF
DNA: TGTGCCAGCAGACAAGACGGGTACCAAGAGACCCAGTACTTC

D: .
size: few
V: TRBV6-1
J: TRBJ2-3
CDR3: CASKLKLPGFTDTQYF
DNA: TGTGCCAGCAAGTTGAAGCTCCCAGGGTTCACAGATACGCAGTATTTT

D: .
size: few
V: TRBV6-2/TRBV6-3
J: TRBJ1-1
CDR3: CASSYAAEAFF
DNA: TGTGCCAGCAGTTACGCGGCGGAAGCTTTCTTT

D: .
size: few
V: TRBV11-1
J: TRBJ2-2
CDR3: CASSFAEGATDTGELFF
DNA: TGTGCCAGCAGCTTTGCGGAGGGGGCTACTGACACCGGGGAGCTGTTTTTT

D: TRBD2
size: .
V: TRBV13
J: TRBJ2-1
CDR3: CASSLSLGTSGYNEQFF
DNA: TGTGCCAGCAGCTTAAGCCTCGGGACTAGCGGATACAATGAGCAGTTCTTC

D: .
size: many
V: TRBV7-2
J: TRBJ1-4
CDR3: CASSLGWETTNEKLFF
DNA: TGTGCCAGCAGCTTAGGATGGGAGACAACTAATGAAAAACTGTTTTTT

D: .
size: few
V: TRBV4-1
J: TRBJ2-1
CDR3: CASSQNWGTQVYHNEQFF
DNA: TGCGCCAGCAGCCAAAATTGGGGGACTCAAGTCTACCACAATGAGCAGTTCTTC

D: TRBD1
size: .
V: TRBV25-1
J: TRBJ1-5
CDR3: CASSDGRGLQPQHF
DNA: TGTGCCAGCAGTGATGGCAGGGGGCTTCAGCCCCAGCATTTT

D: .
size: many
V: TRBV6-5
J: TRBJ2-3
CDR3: CASSYAGAADTQYF
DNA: TGTGCCAGCAGTTACGCGGGGGCGGCAGATACGCAGTATTTT

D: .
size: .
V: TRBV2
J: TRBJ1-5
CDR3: CASLGRRGPQHF
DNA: TGTGCCAGCTTGGGCCGACGAGGGCCCCAGCATTTT

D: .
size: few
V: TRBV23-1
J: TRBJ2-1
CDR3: CAFHGAVEQFF
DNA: TGCGCCTTTCATGGGGCAGTCGAGCAGTTCTTC

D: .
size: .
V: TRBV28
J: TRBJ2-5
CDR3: CASSLRGGVPSQETQYF
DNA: TGTGCCAGCAGCCTTAGGGGGGGTGTGCCATCACAAGAGACCCAGTACTTC

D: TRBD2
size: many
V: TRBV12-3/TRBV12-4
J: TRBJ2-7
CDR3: CASSSSSRWGGEQYF
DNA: TGTGCCAGCAGTTCTTCCTCCAGGTGGGGGGGCGAGCAGTACTTC

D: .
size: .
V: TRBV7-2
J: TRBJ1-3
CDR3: CASSLAGEYTIYF
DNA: TGTGCCAGCAGCTTAGCCGGGGAGTACACCATATATTTT

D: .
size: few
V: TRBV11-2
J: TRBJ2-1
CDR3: CASSLSGASSGEQFF
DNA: TGTGCCAGCAGCTTATCGGGTGCCTCATCTGGTGAGCAGTTCTTC

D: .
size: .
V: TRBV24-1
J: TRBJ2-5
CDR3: CATSDSGRRYQETQYF
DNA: TGTGCCACCAGTGATTCCGGTCGGCGGTACCAAGAGACCCAGTACTTC

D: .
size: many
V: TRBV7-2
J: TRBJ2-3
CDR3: CASSLVYVPDTQYF
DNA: TGTGCCAGCAGCTTAGTGTATGTACCAGATACGCAGTATTTT

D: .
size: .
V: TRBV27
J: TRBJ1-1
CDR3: CASKNRVYGSMNTEAFF
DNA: TGTGCCAGCAAAAACAGGGTGTACGGCTCGATGAACACTGAAGCTTTCTTT

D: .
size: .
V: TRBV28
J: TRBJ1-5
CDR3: CASSKGPYQPQHF
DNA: TGTGCCAGCAGTAAGGGGCCGTATCAGCCCCAGCATTTT

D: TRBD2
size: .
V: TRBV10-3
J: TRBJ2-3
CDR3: CAISVAGGPGDTQYF
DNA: TGTGCCATCAGTGTAGCGGGGGGGCCCGGAGATACGCAGTATTTT

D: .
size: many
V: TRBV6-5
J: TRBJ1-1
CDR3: CASINPAETEAFF
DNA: TGTGCCAGCATCAACCCCGCCGAGACTGAAGCTTTCTTT

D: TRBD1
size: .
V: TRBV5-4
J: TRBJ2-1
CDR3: CASSPDRGRNGEFF
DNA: TGTGCCAGCAGCCCGGACAGGGGGCGGAATGGGGAGTTCTTC

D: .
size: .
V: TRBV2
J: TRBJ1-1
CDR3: CASSDTSMNTEAFF
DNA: TGTGCCAGCAGTGATACAAGCATGAACACTGAAGCTTTCTTT

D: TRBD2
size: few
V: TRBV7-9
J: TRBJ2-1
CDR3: CASSLVAGGKNEQFF
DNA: TGTGCCAGCAGCTTAGTAGCGGGGGGGAAAAATGAGCAGTTCTTC

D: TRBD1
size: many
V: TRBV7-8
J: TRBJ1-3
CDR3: CASSLRTGDYSGNTIYF
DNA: TGTGCCAGCAGCTTACGTACAGGGGATTACTCTGGAAACACCATATATTTT

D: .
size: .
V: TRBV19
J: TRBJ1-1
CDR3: CASSKQGITEAFF
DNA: TGTGCCAGTAGTAAACAGGGTATCACTGAAGCTTTCTTT

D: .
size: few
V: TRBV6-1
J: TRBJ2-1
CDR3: CASTIPSSGEQFF
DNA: TGTGCCAGCACTATCCCTAGTTCGGGTGAGCAGTTCTTC

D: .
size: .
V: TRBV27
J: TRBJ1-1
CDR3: CASTKSWGTGRTEAFF
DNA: TGTGCCAGCACCAAAAGTTGGGGAACAGGGCGGACTGAAGCTTTCTTT

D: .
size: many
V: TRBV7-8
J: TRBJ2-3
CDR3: CASSLTLSGTDTQYF
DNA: TGTGCCAGCAGCTTGACCCTCTCGGGCACAGATACGCAGTATTTT

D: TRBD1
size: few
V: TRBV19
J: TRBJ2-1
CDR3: CASTIRDRVMDEQFF
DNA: TGTGCCAGTACCATACGGGACAGGGTTATGGATGAGCAGTTCTTC

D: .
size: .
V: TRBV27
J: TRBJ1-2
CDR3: CASSLLAGYGYTF
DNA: TGTGCCAGCAGTTTACTGGCAGGCTATGGCTACACCTTC

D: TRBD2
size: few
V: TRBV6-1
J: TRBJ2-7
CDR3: CASSSWTSGGAGEQYF
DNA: TGTGCCAGCAGTTCCTGGACTAGCGGGGGGGCCGGGGAGCAGTACTTC

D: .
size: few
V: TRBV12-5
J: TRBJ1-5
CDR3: CASGKPGFSNQPQHF
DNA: TGTGCTAGTGGTAAACCAGGGTTTAGCAATCAGCCCCAGCATTTT

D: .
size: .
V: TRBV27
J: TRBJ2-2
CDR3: CASSFIGGDPGELFF
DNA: TGTGCCAGCAGTTTTATAGGGGGGGACCCCGGGGAGCTGTTTTTT

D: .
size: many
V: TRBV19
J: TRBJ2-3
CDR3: CATRGDTQYF
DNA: TGTGCCACCCGGGGGGATACGCAGTATTTT

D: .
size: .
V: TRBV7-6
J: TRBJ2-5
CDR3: CASSLNPDQETQYF
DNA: TGTGCCAGCAGCTTAAATCCGGACCAAGAGACCCAGTACTTC

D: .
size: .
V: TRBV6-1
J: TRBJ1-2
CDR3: CASSEYQTGNYGYTF
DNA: TGTGCCAGCAGTGAATACCAGACGGGTAACTATGGCTACACCTTC

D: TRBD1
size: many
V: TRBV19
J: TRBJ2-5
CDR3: CASSIVDRAKETQYF
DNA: TGTGCCAGTAGTATAGTGGACAGGGCGAAAGAGACCCAGTACTTC

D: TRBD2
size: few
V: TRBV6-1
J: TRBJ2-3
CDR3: CASTHGGGADTQYF
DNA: TGTGCCAGCACTCATGGGGGGGGGGCAGATACGCAGTATTTT

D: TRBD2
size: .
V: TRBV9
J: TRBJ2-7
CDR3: CASSVGLAGALMSYEQYF
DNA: TGTGCCAGCAGCGTAGGATTAGCGGGGGCCCTAATGTCCTACGAGCAGTACTTC

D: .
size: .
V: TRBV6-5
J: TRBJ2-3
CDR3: CASSYSGGPRTDTQYF
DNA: TGTGCCAGCAGTTACTCGGGGGGGCCTCGCACAGATACGCAGTATTTT

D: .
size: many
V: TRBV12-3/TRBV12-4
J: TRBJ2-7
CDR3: CASSSGRFEQYF
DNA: TGTGCCAGCAGTTCCGGACGGTTCGAGCAGTACTTC

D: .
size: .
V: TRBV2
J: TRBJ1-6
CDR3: CATQVGGRGSPLHF
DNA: TGTGCCACCCAAGTAGGAGGGAGAGGATCACCCCTCCACTTT

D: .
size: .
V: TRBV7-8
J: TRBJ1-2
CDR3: CASSLMDGYTF
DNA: TGTGCCAGCAGCTTAATGGATGGCTACACCTTC

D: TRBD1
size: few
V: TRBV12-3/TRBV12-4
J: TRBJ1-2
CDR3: CASSTPGTGPLYGYTF
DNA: TGTGCCAGCAGTACCCCCGGGACAGGTCCTTTGTATGGCTACACCTTC

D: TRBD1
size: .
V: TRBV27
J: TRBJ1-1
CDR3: CASSSPGQINTEAFF
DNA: TGTGCCAGCAGTTCACCGGGACAGATAAACACTGAAGCTTTCTTT